These 5 T cell receptor beta chains came from one sample sequenced in a study of cytomegalovirus exposure and HLA in healthy donors. It was with 60 Vbeta and 13 Jbeta primers that the PCR ran. This table comes from immunoSEQ multiplex PCR, and its TCRdb copy is limited to in-frame clones, with some not included. The sample records under 200,000 clones, roughly 80% being singletons. Sequenced sample: PBMCs. Receptors originate from a boy between 2 and 10 years old in good health and CMV-seronegative.

The gene calls are TRBV9 and TRBJ2-3, with a possible D match to TRBD2 (5 bases). V lost 0 bases, J lost 8 bases, and 7 bases lay in between. The CDR3 is 12 residues long. Germline values: CDR1 SGDLS, CDR2 YYNGEE. CDR3 sequence: CASSVEAGTQYF. The CDR3 DNA is TGTGCCAGCAGCGTAGAGGCGGGTACGCAGTATTTT.

The chain couples TRBV11-2 to TRBJ2-1; 10 bases agree with TRBD2. Germline-derived CDR1 and CDR2 are SGHAT and FQNNGV. J gave up 2 bases and V 6 bases, and 7 bases lay outside the gene matches. The CDR3 has 16 residues. Written as DNA, the CDR3 is TGTGCCAGCAGTCCTCTAGCGGGAGTACCCTACAATGAGCAGTTCTTC. Translation gives CASSPLAGVPYNEQFF.

V is TRBV5-1 and J is TRBJ2-3; 7 bases fit TRBD1. The germline CDR1 and CDR2 sequences are SGHRS and YFSETQ. There are 14 residues in the CDR3. V lost 0 bases to trimming and J lost 4 bases; unmatched junction nucleotides: 2. CDR3 sequence reads: CASSLGQGPDTQYF. CDR3 DNA: TGCGCCAGCAGCTTGGGACAGGGCCCAGATACGCAGTATTTT.

This chain joins TRBV7-3 and TRBJ2-2; D not certain. V lost 3 bases and J lost 8, with 10 bases in between. CDR3 length equals 13 residues. Germline V gene data show CDR1 as SGHTA and CDR2 as FQGTGA. CDR3 sequence reads: CASSFSRSGELFF. The CDR3 DNA sequence: TGTGCCAGCAGCTTCAGCAGGTCGGGGGAGCTGTTTTTT.

This chain joins TRBV6-5 and TRBJ1-1, with 8 bases fitting TRBD1. CDR1 and CDR2 (germline): MNHEY, SVGAGI. The CDR3 covers 13 residues. The V and J ends lost 4 bases and 11 bases, in that order; junction bases with no gene match: 9. In DNA form, the CDR3 reads TGTGCCAGCAGTTCCGATCGGACAGGGAGGGCTTTCTTT. Its protein product is CASSSDRTGRAFF.